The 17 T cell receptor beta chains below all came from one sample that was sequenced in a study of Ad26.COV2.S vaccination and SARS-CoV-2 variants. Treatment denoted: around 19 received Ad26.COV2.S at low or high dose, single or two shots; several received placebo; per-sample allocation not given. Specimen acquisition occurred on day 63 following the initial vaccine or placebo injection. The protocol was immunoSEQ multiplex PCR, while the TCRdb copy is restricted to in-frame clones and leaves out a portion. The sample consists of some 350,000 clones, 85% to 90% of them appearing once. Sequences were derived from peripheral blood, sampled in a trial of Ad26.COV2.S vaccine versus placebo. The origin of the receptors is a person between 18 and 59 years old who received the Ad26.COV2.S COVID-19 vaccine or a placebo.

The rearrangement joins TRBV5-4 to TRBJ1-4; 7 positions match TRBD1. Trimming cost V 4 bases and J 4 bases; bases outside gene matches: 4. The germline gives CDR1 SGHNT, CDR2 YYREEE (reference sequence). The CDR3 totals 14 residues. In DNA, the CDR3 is TGTGCCAGCAGCCGACAGGGCCTTAATGAAAAACTGTTTTTT. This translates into CASSRQGLNEKLFF.

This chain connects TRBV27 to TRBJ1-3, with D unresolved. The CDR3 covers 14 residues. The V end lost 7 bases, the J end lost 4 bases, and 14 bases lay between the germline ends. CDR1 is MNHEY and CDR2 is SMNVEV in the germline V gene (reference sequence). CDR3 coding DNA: TGTGCCAGCAAGGGTAACTCGCTAGGAAACACCATATATTTT. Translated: CASKGNSLGNTIYF.

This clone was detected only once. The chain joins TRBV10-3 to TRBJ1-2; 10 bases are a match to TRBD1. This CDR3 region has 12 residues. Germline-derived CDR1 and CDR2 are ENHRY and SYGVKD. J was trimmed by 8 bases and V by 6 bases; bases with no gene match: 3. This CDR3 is CAIRGQGKGYTF. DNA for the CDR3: TGTGCCATCAGGGGACAGGGGAAAGGCTACACCTTC.

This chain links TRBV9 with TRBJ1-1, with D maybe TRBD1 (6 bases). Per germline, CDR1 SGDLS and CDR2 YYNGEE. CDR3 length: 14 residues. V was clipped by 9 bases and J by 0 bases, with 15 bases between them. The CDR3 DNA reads TGTGCCACAAACGGGGGGCAGCTGAACACTGAAGCTTTCTTT. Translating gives CATNGGQLNTEAFF.

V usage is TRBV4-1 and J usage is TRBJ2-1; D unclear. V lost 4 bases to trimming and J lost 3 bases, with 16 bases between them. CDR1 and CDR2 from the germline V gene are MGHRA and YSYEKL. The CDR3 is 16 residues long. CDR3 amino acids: CASSLLGLWGYNEQFF. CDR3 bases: TGCGCCAGCAGCCTTCTCGGTCTGTGGGGCTACAATGAGCAGTTCTTC.

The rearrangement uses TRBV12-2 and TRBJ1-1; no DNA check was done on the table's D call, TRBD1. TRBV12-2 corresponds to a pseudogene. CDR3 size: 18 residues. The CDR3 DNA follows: TGTGCAAGTCGCTCGCAATTATATACAGGGATTTCGGACACTGAAGCTTTCTTT. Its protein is CASRSQLYTGISDTEAFF.

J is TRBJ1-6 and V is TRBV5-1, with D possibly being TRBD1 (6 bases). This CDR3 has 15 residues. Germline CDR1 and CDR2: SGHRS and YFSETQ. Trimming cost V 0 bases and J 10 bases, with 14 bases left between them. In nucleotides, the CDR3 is TGCGCCAGCAGCTTGGGGGGGGCCGAACGGTCACCCCTCCACTTT. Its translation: CASSLGGAERSPLHF. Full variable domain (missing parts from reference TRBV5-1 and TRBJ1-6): KAGVTQTPRYLIKTRGQQVTLSCSPISGHRSVSWYQQTPGQGLQFLFEYFSETQRNKGNFPGRFSGRQFSNSRSEMNVSTLELGDSALYLCASSLGGAERSPLHFGNGTRLTVT.

CDR3: CASSSWDREEDTQYF. CDR3 coding DNA: TGTGCCAGCAGCTCCTGGGACAGGGAAGAAGATACGCAGTATTTT. The V and J genes are TRBV9 and TRBJ2-3; 9 positions agree with TRBD1. The CDR3 spans 15 residues. V lost 4 bases, J lost 5 bases, and 8 bases stayed unmatched. Germline V gene sequence: CDR1 SGDLS, CDR2 YYNGEE. The full variable domain, in which reference TRBV9 and TRBJ2-3 provide the parts outside the CDR3, is DSGVTQTPKHLITATGQRVTLRCSPRSGDLSVYWYQQSLDQGLQFLIQYYNGEERAKGNILERFSAQQFPDLHSELNLSSLELGDSALYFCASSSWDREEDTQYFGPGTRLTVL.

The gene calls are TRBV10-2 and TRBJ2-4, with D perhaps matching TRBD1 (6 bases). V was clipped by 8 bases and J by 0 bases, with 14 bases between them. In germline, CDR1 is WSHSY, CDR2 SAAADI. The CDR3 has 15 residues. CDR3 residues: CASGGASLAKNIQYF. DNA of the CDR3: TGCGCCAGCGGGGGCGCGAGTCTAGCCAAAAACATTCAGTACTTC.

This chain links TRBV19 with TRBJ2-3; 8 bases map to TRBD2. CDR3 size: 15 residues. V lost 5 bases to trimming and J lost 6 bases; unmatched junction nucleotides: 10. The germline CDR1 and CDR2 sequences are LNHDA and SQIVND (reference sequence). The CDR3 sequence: CASSEGLGPRDTQYF. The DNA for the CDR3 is TGTGCCAGTAGTGAGGGACTAGGGCCTCGGGATACGCAGTATTTT.

The CDR3 spells CASSLGAGVDQPQHF. The DNA for the CDR3 is TGTGCCAGCAGCTTAGGGGCAGGGGTTGATCAGCCCCAGCATTTT. The chain has TRBV7-9 and TRBJ1-5; a possible D gene is TRBD1 (6 bases). The CDR3 runs 15 residues. In germline, CDR1 is SEHNR, CDR2 FQNEAQ (reference sequence). Trimming stripped 1 base from V and 5 bases from J, with 12 bases between.

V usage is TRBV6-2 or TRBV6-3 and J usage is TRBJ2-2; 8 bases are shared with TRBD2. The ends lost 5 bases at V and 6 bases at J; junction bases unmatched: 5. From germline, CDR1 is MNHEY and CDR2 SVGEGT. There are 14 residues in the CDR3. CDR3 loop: CASSPTSEAGELFF. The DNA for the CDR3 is TGTGCCAGCAGTCCGACTAGCGAGGCCGGGGAGCTGTTTTTT.

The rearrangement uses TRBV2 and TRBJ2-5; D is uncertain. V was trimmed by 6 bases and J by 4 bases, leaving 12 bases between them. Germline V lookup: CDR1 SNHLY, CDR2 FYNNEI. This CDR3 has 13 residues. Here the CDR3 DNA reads TGTGCCAGCAGAATCCCTCCAACAGAGACCCAGTACTTC. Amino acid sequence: CASRIPPTETQYF.

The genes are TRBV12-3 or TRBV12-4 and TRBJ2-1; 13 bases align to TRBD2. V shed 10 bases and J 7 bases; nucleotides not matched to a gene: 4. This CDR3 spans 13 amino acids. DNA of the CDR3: TGTGCCACCGCGGGACTAGCGGGGAATGAGCAGTTCTTC. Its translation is CATAGLAGNEQFF.

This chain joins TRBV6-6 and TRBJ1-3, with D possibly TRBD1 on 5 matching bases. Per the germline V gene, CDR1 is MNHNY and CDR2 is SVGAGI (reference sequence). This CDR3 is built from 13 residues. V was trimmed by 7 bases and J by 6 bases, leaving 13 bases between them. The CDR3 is CASNQGLENTIYF. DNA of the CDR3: TGTGCCAGCAACCAGGGATTGGAAAACACCATATATTTT.

CDR3 coding DNA: TGCGCCAGCAGCCAAGGGTCACCGGGGAATTCACCCCTCCACTTT. Translating gives CASSQGSPGNSPLHF. The chain joins TRBV4-1 to TRBJ1-6; D gene ambiguous. The CDR3 totals 15 residues. The V gene lost 1 base and the J gene lost 7 bases, with 11 bases spanning the gap. Germline CDR1 reads MGHRA; CDR2 reads YSYEKL.

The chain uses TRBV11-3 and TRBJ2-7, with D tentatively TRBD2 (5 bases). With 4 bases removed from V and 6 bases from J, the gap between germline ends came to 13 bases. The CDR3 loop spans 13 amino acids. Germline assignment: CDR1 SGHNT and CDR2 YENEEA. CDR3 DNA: TGTGCCAGCAGCTCGGGGTTCCCCCTCGAGCAGTACGTC. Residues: CASSSGFPLEQYV.